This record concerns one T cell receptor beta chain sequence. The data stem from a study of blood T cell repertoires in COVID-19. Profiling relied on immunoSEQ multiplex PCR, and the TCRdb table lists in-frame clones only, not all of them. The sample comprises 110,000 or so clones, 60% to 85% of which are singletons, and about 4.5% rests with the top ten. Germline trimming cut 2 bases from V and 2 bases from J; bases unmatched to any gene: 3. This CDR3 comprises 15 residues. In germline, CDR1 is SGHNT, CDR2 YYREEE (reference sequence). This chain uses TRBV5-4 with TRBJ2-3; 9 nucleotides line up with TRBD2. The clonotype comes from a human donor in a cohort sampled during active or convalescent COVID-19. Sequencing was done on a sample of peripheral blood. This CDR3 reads CASSFAGGPTDTQYF. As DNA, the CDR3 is TGTGCCAGCAGCTTTGCGGGGGGGCCCACAGATACGCAGTATTTT.